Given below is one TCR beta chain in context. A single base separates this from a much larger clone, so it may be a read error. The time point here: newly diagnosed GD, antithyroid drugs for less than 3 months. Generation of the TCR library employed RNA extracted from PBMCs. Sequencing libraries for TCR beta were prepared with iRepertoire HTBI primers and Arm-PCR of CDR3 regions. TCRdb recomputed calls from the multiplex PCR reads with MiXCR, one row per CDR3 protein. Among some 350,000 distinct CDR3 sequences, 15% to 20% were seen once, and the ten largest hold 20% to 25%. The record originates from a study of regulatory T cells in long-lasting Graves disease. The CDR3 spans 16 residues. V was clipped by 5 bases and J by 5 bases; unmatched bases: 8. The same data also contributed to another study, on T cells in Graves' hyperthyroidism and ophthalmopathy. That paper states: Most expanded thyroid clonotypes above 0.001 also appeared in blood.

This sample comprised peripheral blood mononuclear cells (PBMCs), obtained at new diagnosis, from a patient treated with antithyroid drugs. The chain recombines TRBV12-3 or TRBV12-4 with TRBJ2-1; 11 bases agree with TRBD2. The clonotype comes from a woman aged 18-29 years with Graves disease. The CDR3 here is CASSAGGTSGNNEQFF. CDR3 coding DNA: TGTGCCAGCAGTGCCGGGGGGACTAGCGGAAACAATGAGCAGTTCTTC.